This TCR beta chain was recorded in a study of naive and memory T cell subsets. Overall study results and limits: Over 85% of naive TCR sequences appeared only once, unlike memory subsets.

There are 15 residues in the CDR3. V shed 5 bases, J shed 0 bases, and the junction held 3 bases outside the gene matches. Germline V gene lookup returns CDR1 SGHTA and CDR2 FQGNSA. The beta constant-region primer was an equimolar mix of two oligonucleotides covering TRBC1 and TRBC2. An oligonucleotide with the SP2 primer and a 12-nucleotide UMI was ligated to the cDNA 3' end. Four rounds of PCR amplified the ligated cDNA using nested alpha and beta constant-region primers plus SP2. TCRdb recomputed calls from the UMI-ligation and nested PCR reads with MiXCR, one row per CDR3 protein. The table lists 120,000 to 150,000 distinct CDR3 sequences, about a sixth of them singletons, with more than 0.13% in the top ten. CD4 T cells were positively selected, then CD8 T cells from the CD4-negative fraction. This clonotype has ten or more counts. Its cognate antigen is unknown.

The chain uses TRBV7-2 and TRBJ2-3; 9 bases are shared with TRBD1. The TCR sequence derives from a human donor in good health. The sample was naive CD4+ T cells from blood. CDR3 in DNA: TGTGCCAGCAGCGTCGGGACAGGGAGCACAGATACGCAGTATTTT. The encoded protein is CASSVGTGSTDTQYF.